This T cell receptor beta chain appears in the sequencing data of a study of T-cell reconstitution after alpha-beta-depleted transplantation in children. As it was prepared, the TCRbeta library received unique molecular identifiers. TCRdb used MiXCR to reprocess the PCR reads, holding one entry per CDR3 protein. Altogether approximately 82,000 distinct CDR3 sequences are present, roughly 15% being singletons, with the ten largest covering about 20%. V was shortened by 1 base and J by 7 bases, with 12 bases between the two germline ends. Germline V gives CDR1 SGHRS, CDR2 YFSETQ. The CDR3 spans 14 residues. Study conclusions and caveats: Where alpha-beta T cells came from about two months after transplant was reportedly several hundred expanded graft clones. Some patients showed high day-60 TCRbeta diversity, which derived from surviving recipient T cells and thymic progenitors. A year post-transplant, T-cell counts and diversity derived mostly from newly produced T cells.

This clonotype appeared a few times. The target antigen is unknown. This chain links TRBV5-1 with TRBJ2-1; maybe TRBD1 (5 bases). Material: PBMCs, mostly from graft donor cells, obtained 180 days after TCRalphabeta/CD19-depleted stem cell transplant. The TCR originated in a male patient between 2 and 15 years old who had a stem cell transplant for acute lymphoblastic leukemia, so the T cells may come from the graft donor. CDR3 coding DNA: TGCGCCAGCAGCTTGCAGGGCAGTTTGAATGAGCAGTTCTTC. Translation gives CASSLQGSLNEQFF.